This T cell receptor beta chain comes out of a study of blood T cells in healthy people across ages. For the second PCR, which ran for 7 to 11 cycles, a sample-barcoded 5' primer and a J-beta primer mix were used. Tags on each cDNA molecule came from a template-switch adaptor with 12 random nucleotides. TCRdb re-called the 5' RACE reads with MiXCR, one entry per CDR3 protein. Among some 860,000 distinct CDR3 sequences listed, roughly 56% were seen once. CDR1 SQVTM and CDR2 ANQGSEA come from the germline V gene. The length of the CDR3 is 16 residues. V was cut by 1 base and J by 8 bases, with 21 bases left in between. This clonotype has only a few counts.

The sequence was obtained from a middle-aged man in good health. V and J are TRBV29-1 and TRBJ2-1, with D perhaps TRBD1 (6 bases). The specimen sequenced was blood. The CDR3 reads CSVEVGGRGRGDEQFF. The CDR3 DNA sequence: TGCAGCGTTGAAGTCGGAGGCAGGGGTCGAGGGGATGAGCAGTTCTTC.